The 13 T cell receptor beta chains below come from one sample, sequenced in a study of cytomegalovirus exposure and HLA in healthy donors. 13 Jbeta primers and 60 Vbeta primers were used for the PCR. Clones were read by immunoSEQ multiplex PCR, and TCRdb kept only the in-frame ones, dropping some. The table records just over 150,000 clones, approximately 81% of them present only once. What was sequenced was PBMCs. These receptors all stem from a woman in her late teens or twenties in good health and CMV-seronegative.

This chain joins TRBV6-1 and TRBJ2-7; D unresolved. The CDR3 consists of 13 residues. From germline, CDR1 is MNHNS and CDR2 SASEGT. Trimming cost V 4 bases and J 2 bases, with 9 bases left between them. The CDR3, as DNA: TGTGCCAGCAGTGTCTCTCTCCCCTACGAGCAGTACTTC. It encodes CASSVSLPYEQYF.

This clone appeared once. The V call is TRBV4-1, the J call TRBJ2-7; 10 bases line up with TRBD2. The junction had 8 bases not matched to a gene; V was cut back by 4 bases and J by 2 bases. Germline V CDR1 and CDR2: MGHRA, YSYEKL. The CDR3 extends over 16 amino acids. The CDR3 DNA sequence: TGCGCCAGCAGCCCTACCCCCACTAGCGGGACCTACGAGCAGTACTTC. This codes for CASSPTPTSGTYEQYF.

The rearrangement uses TRBV27 and TRBJ2-7; 8 bases map to TRBD1. The V gene's germline CDR1 is MNHEY and CDR2 SMNVEV (reference sequence). J lost 0 bases, V lost 3 bases, and 1 base had no gene match. The CDR3 consists of 14 residues. The CDR3 DNA reads as TGTGCCAGCAGTTTTGACAGGGGCTCCTACGAGCAGTACTTC. It encodes CASSFDRGSYEQYF.

The chain recombines TRBV5-6 with TRBJ2-7; D unresolved. The V gene's germline CDR1 is SGHDT and CDR2 YYEEEE. Trimming removed 3 bases at V and 2 bases at J, with 15 bases between. The CDR3 spans 15 residues. CDR3 sequence: CASSSPLVRTYEQYF. The DNA of the CDR3 is TGTGCCAGCAGCTCCCCGTTAGTAAGAACCTACGAGCAGTACTTC.

The V gene is TRBV30, the J gene TRBJ2-1; D not resolved. CDR3 length: 14 residues. The V gene lost 5 bases and the J gene lost 6 bases, with 17 bases spanning the gap. Germline CDR1 GTSNPN, CDR2 SVGIG (reference sequence). CDR3 loop: CAWSQWMGGNEQFF. The CDR3 region has the DNA TGTGCCTGGTCACAGTGGATGGGTGGCAATGAGCAGTTCTTC. Variable domain in full (rest from reference TRBV30 and TRBJ2-1): SQTIHQWPATLVQPVGSPLSLECTVEGTSNPNLYWYRQAAGRGLQLLFYSVGIGQISSEVPQNLSASRPQDRQFILSSKKLLLSDSGFYLCAWSQWMGGNEQFFGPGTRLTVL.

The V gene is TRBV25-1, the J gene TRBJ1-4; 7 nucleotides line up with TRBD1. This CDR3 is built from 14 residues. Germline CDR1 and CDR2: MGHDK and SYGVNS. The V gene end was trimmed by 2 bases and the J gene end by 8 bases; junction bases not matched to a gene: 5. CDR3 in amino acids: CASSEPRGGEKLFF. CDR3 in DNA: TGTGCCAGCAGTGAACCCCGAGGGGGCGAAAAACTGTTTTTT.

The chain carries TRBV6-1 and TRBJ2-2, with TRBD1 identical over 8 bases. CDR1 and CDR2 (germline): MNHNS, SASEGT. The CDR3 is 15 amino acids. J gave up 3 bases and V 11 bases, and 11 bases lay outside the gene matches. DNA of the CDR3: TGTGCCGGCTCCAGGGGGCAGGGGTACACCGGGGAGCTGTTTTTT. This translates into CAGSRGQGYTGELFF.

This clone has just one count. This rearrangement joins TRBV7-9 to TRBJ1-1; TRBD1 is a possible D gene (5 bases). The CDR3 sequence is 15 residues long. Trimming stripped 5 bases from V and 5 bases from J, with 18 bases between. Per germline, CDR1 SEHNR and CDR2 FQNEAQ (reference sequence). The CDR3 region has the DNA TGTGCCAGCAGCCCCGGTGGGGGGTTGGTGACTGAAGCTTTCTTT. Translation: CASSPGGGLVTEAFF.

This chain links TRBV19 with TRBJ2-2, with 8 bases lining up with TRBD1. CDR3 length: 16 residues. From germline, CDR1 is LNHDA and CDR2 SQIVND (reference sequence). The junction had 12 bases not matched to a gene; V was cut back by 6 bases and J by 6 bases. The CDR3 DNA reads TGTGCCAGTAGAGGTTTAGGACAGGGTGGGGCCGGGGAGCTGTTTTTT. Protein sequence: CASRGLGQGGAGELFF.

The V gene is TRBV20-1, the J gene TRBJ2-3; TRBD2 might be the D (5 bases). CDR3 length: 11 residues. V was clipped by 6 bases and J by 7 bases, with 11 bases between them. Germline loops: CDR1 DFQATT, CDR2 SNEGSKA (reference sequence). This chain's CDR3 is CSAPDLNTQYF. As DNA, the CDR3 is TGCAGTGCACCGGACTTGAATACGCAGTATTTT.

This clone has only a few counts. The chain has TRBV2 and TRBJ2-4, with 7 bases lining up with TRBD2. With V trimmed by 6 bases and J by 1 base, 3 bases remained unmatched. Germline V gives CDR1 SNHLY, CDR2 FYNNEI. The length of the CDR3 is 14 residues. CDR3 region: CASRGTMAKNIQYF. CDR3 nucleotides: TGTGCCAGCAGAGGGACTATGGCCAAAAACATTCAGTACTTC.

The chain uses TRBV28 and TRBJ1-5; the D is unclear. CDR3 length: 15 amino acids. Trimming removed 5 bases from V and 7 bases from J, with 18 bases in between. The germline V gene encodes CDR1 MDHEN and CDR2 SYDVKM. CDR3 in DNA: TGTGCCAGCAGTGAGAGAGCCGATGCGTGGCAGCCCCAGCATTTT. It specifies CASSERADAWQPQHF.

The V call is TRBV13, the J call TRBJ2-1; 10 nucleotides align to TRBD2. From germline, CDR1 is PRHDT and CDR2 FYEKMQ (reference sequence). V lost 5 bases to trimming and J lost 6 bases; unmatched junction nucleotides: 13. The length of the CDR3 is 17 residues. The chain's CDR3 is CASSKARLAGGGNEQFF. The CDR3 DNA reads TGTGCCAGCAGCAAAGCCAGGTTAGCGGGAGGTGGCAATGAGCAGTTCTTC.